The TCR beta chain described here comes from a study of cytomegalovirus exposure and HLA in healthy donors. Broader study findings: Association of a missense DCLRE1C variant with TCR beta V- and J-gene trimming was reported in a later analysis.

A multiplex PCR was run with 60 Vbeta primers and 13 Jbeta primers. Assay used: immunoSEQ multiplex PCR; TCRdb lists only in-frame clones, some missing. The repertoire table contains roughly 78,000 clones. The CDR3 consists of 13 residues. The germline V gene encodes CDR1 SGHNT and CDR2 YYREEE (reference sequence). The V and J ends lost 0 bases and 5 bases respectively, with 8 bases between them. On this clone itself: Its antigen is undetermined.

The clonotype was recovered from a boy between 10 and 17 years old in good health and CMV-seronegative. Material: PBMCs. This rearrangement joins TRBV5-4 to TRBJ1-2; D uncertain. The CDR3 spells CASSLDRTYGYTF. The CDR3 bases are TGTGCCAGCAGCTTGGACAGAACATATGGCTACACCTTC.